This entry describes one TCR beta chain. The CDR3 end is not reached by the read, which stops 3 residues before it; the germline J gene fills it in. CDR3 length: 13 amino acids. Germline CDR1 reads LNHDA; CDR2 reads SQIVND (reference sequence). The data were obtained in a study of T cell clonality in common variable immunodeficiency. Only in-frame clones appear in the TCRdb table, and some are missing; sequencing was by immunoSEQ multiplex PCR. Recorded here are about 35,000 clones, none singletons. Sample: peripheral blood mononuclear cells. The clonotype originates from a person aged 18 to 75 in good health. The V and J genes are TRBV19 and TRBJ2-4, with a tentative D call TRBD1 (5 bases). This chain's CDR3 is CASSMDKNYGQYF. The part of the CDR3 DNA that was read is TGTGCCAGTAGTATGGACAAGAACTATGGT.